Listed here are 6 T cell receptor beta chains from one sample, sequenced in a study of identical twins. In TCRdb, the 5' RACE reads were re-called with MiXCR into one record per CDR3 protein. The table includes 470,000 or so distinct CDR3 sequences, about 24% detected once. These same records also appear under a second study, on T cells expressing NK-cell markers.

Sequences were obtained from CD4+ T cells sorted from blood. The receptors were gathered from a woman aged 18-29 years in good health.

This clonotype has only a few counts. This rearrangement joins TRBV6-2 or TRBV6-3 to TRBJ2-7, with D maybe TRBD1 (5 bases). The ends were cut back, 0 bases at V and 2 bases at J, with 14 bases in the middle. The CDR3 sequence is 16 residues long. CDR1 MNHEY and CDR2 SVGEGT come from the germline V gene. This chain's CDR3 is CASSYSSSRVTYEQYF. CDR3 nucleotide sequence: TGTGCCAGCAGTTACTCGAGTAGCAGGGTGACCTACGAGCAGTACTTC.

V and J are TRBV2 and TRBJ1-4; D unresolved. Germline CDR1 is SNHLY and CDR2 is FYNNEI. V lost 3 bases and J 8 bases, leaving 10 bases between the germline ends. The CDR3 loop spans 13 amino acids. As DNA, the CDR3 is TGTGCCAGCAGTGATAATAGATGGGAAAAACTGTTTTTT. As protein: CASSDNRWEKLFF.

The genes are TRBV12-3 or TRBV12-4 and TRBJ2-2, with D uncertain. V was pared by 3 bases and J by 0 bases, with 8 bases between. This CDR3 has 15 residues. CDR3 nucleotides: TGTGCCAGCAGTTTCGTAGGTTCGAACACCGGGGAGCTGTTTTTT. Translation: CASSFVGSNTGELFF.

The gene calls are TRBV10-3 and TRBJ1-2; weak D call: TRBD1 (5 bases). Germline V gives CDR1 ENHRY, CDR2 SYGVKD. The V gene lost 11 bases and the J gene lost 0 bases, with 13 bases spanning the gap. This CDR3 region has 13 residues. CDR3 in DNA: TGTGCCGTTGGGACGGTGACTAACTATGGCTACACCTTC. Protein sequence: CAVGTVTNYGYTF.

In its sample, this clonotype was seen a few times. The chain employs TRBV5-5 and TRBJ2-7; D possibly corresponds to TRBD1 (5 bases). This CDR3 is built from 16 residues. Trimming shortened V by 2 bases and J by 3 bases, and 18 bases separated the two germline ends. The germline V gene encodes CDR1 SGHKS and CDR2 YYEKEE (reference sequence). CDR3 in DNA: TGTGCCAGCAGCTTTAAGGGGTACAAAACTGGCTACGAGCAGTACTTC. Protein sequence: CASSFKGYKTGYEQYF.

The chain combines TRBV3-1 with TRBJ2-3, with 7 bases fitting TRBD2. J was trimmed by 0 bases and V by 9 bases; bases with no gene match: 6. There are 14 residues in the CDR3. CDR1 is LGHDT, CDR2 YNNKEL, per germline (reference sequence). CDR3 nucleotides: TGTGCCAGTGGAAGGCGGGGGAGCACAGATACGCAGTATTTT. Translated: CASGRRGSTDTQYF.